Shown below are 5 T cell receptor beta chains from a single sample sequenced in a study of OX40 agonist ivuxolimab in advanced cancers. Receptor amplification or capture employed the immunoSEQ multiplex PCR assay. Not all clones reach the TCRdb copy of this immuneACCESS table, which keeps in-frame sequences only. Checked studies attribute under half of the gap to unresolved V genes and leave the rest unexplained. Recorded for this sample are about 96,000 clones; more than 80% of them occurred a single time. 5.8% of the sample is in the top ten clones. The sample in question was CD4+ or CD8+ T cells sorted from blood, obtained in a trial of the OX40 agonist ivuxolimab. The receptors here all came from an adult with an advanced solid tumor such as melanoma, head and neck, liver or kidney cancer.

This clone has a single count. This chain joins TRBV6-1 and TRBJ1-6, with unresolved D. Per the germline V gene, CDR1 is MNHNS and CDR2 is SASEGT. The germline V and J ends were trimmed by 1 base and 0 bases, with 4 bases remaining between them. The CDR3 spans 15 residues. This chain's CDR3 is CASSEGSSYNSPLHF. For the CDR3, the DNA is TGTGCCAGCAGTGAAGGGAGCTCCTATAATTCACCCCTCCACTTT.

V usage is TRBV7-9 and J usage is TRBJ2-1; D is tentatively TRBD1 or TRBD2 (5 bases each). CDR1 and CDR2 from the germline V gene are SEHNR and FQNEAQ (reference sequence). The CDR3 consists of 11 residues. V was clipped by 7 bases and J by 9 bases, with 10 bases between them. The chain's CDR3 is CASTGTGEQFF. The CDR3 DNA sequence: TGTGCCAGCACCGGGACCGGTGAGCAGTTCTTC.

The chain uses TRBV9 and TRBJ2-2; TRBD2 agrees at 13 bases. The CDR3 runs to 17 residues. The germline CDR1 and CDR2 sequences are SGDLS and YYNGEE. J was trimmed by 5 bases and V by 2 bases; bases with no gene match: 6. In nucleotides, the CDR3 is TGTGCCAGCAGCGTCTGGACTAGCGGGGGACGGACCGGGGAGCTGTTTTTT. This encodes CASSVWTSGGRTGELFF.

The chain couples TRBV18 to TRBJ1-2, with unresolved D. Deletions cut 0 bases from V and 5 bases from J, with 10 bases between. The CDR3 runs 14 residues. Germline CDR1 KGHSH, CDR2 LQKENI. The CDR3 bases are TGTGCCAGCTCACCACCGGCGGAGGTGTATGGCTACACCTTC. Its protein product is CASSPPAEVYGYTF.

The chain is built from TRBV5-1 and TRBJ2-6; 11 bases map to TRBD2. Germline values: CDR1 SGHRS, CDR2 YFSETQ. CDR3 length: 19 residues. After removal of 4 bases from V and 3 bases from J, the junction contained 12 bases not matched to a gene. Here the CDR3 DNA reads TGCGCCAGCAGCCTAACTCTAGCGGGAGGCGGTCTTGGGGCCAACGTCCTGACTTTC. Translation gives CASSLTLAGGGLGANVLTF.